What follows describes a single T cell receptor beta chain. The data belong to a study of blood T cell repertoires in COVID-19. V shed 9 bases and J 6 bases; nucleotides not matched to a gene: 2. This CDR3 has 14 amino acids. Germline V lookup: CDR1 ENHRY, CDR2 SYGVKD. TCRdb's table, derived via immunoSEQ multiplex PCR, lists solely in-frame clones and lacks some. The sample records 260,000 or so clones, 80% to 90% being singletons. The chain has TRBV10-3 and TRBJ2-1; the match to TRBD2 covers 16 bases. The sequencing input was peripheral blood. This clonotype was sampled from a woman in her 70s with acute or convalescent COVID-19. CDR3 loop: CAIGTSGGVNEQFF. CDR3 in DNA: TGTGCCATAGGGACTAGCGGGGGGGTCAATGAGCAGTTCTTC.